The clone carrying this T cell receptor beta chain was recorded at least ten times. Antigen: not known. Criteria for exclusion of patients were uncontrolled infection, other autoimmune disease, pregnancy or lactation. Diagnosis relied on clinical symptoms, serum thyroxine and TRAb, thyroid ultrasound and orbital computed tomography. The PBMCs were sourced from fresh peripheral blood (about 9.7 ml). CDR1 and CDR2 from the germline V gene are SGHTA and FQGTGA. Trimming left V 0 bases short and J 4 bases short, with 9 bases between. CDR3 size: 14 residues. Researchers took RNA transcripts and amplified the TCR beta CDR3 regions from them. When the TCR CDR3 underwent first-round RT-PCR, the HTBI primer set was used. One entry per CDR3 protein, called by TCRdb with MiXCR from the multiplex PCR reads. The repertoire includes about 160,000 distinct CDR3 sequences, about 9.4% of them detected once, and about 20% sits in the top ten.

The sample is drawn from a study of T cells in Graves' hyperthyroidism and ophthalmopathy. General study findings and limits: Expanded thyroid clonotypes (above 0.001) were mostly also found in blood.

This receptor was obtained from a woman under 30 with Graves' hyperthyroidism that later progressed to Graves' ophthalmopathy. This chain connects TRBV7-3 to TRBJ2-5; D gene ambiguous. Sequenced input: blood. The CDR3: CASSLTGVGETQYF. The CDR3 bases are TGTGCCAGCAGCTTAACTGGAGTGGGAGAGACCCAGTACTTC.